Listed here are 15 T cell receptor beta chains from one sample, sequenced in a study of shared clonotypes between healthy human individuals. The method was immunoSEQ multiplex PCR; TCRdb's version includes in-frame clones alone and lacks a portion of them. Altogether roughly 1,800,000 clones are present, 85% to 95% being singletons, with the ten largest covering around 1%. CD8 cells regarded as naive lacked CD45RO, were positively chosen for CCR7, and omitted terminally differentiated effector memory CD45RA+ cells. Sample: naive CD8+ T cells sorted from blood. All receptors derive from a man between 18 and 29 years old in good health.

This clone was counted only a few times. This chain uses TRBV13 with TRBJ1-1; D remains unclear. Germline CDR1 is PRHDT and CDR2 is FYEKMQ (reference sequence). The V end was cut by 5 bases, the J end by 7 bases, with 14 bases between. The CDR3 totals 13 residues. The CDR3 region has the DNA TGTGCCAGCAGCCCCCACAGAGAAGGTGAAGCTTTCTTT. This translates into CASSPHREGEAFF.

This chain uses TRBV6-5 with TRBJ1-1, with D unresolved. This CDR3 spans 14 amino acids. From germline, CDR1 is MNHEY and CDR2 SVGAGI. Trimming left V 5 bases short and J 0 bases short, with 10 bases between. This CDR3 is CASSPTIMNTEAFF. In DNA, the CDR3 is TGTGCCAGCAGTCCGACAATCATGAACACTGAAGCTTTCTTT.

This CDR3 is CASSTSGSGNTIYF. The DNA of the CDR3 is TGTGCCAGCAGTACCTCGGGTTCTGGAAACACCATATATTTT. The chain joins TRBV28 to TRBJ1-3, with D hard to call. The V gene lost 5 bases and the J gene lost 1 base, with 9 bases spanning the gap. The CDR3 spans 14 residues. Germline V gene lookup returns CDR1 MDHEN and CDR2 SYDVKM.

V and J are TRBV5-6 and TRBJ2-7; TRBD2 agrees at 10 bases. The CDR3 is made up of 15 amino acids. V dropped 4 bases and J dropped 1; count of bases not matched to a gene: 5. Germline CDR1 and CDR2: SGHDT and YYEEEE. The DNA of the CDR3 is TGTGCCAGCAGCGAAGAACTAGCGGGGTCCTACGAGCAGTACTTC. It yields the protein CASSEELAGSYEQYF. Looking up the rest from reference TRBV5-6 and TRBJ2-7 gives the full variable domain: DAGVTQSPTHLIKTRGQQVTLRCSPKSGHDTVSWYQQALGQGPQFIFQYYEEEERQRGNFPDRFSGHQFPNYSSELNVNALLLGDSALYLCASSEELAGSYEQYFGPGTRLTVT.

The V call is TRBV5-1, the J call TRBJ1-3, with TRBD1 matching 7 bases. The CDR3 length is 17 residues. Per germline, CDR1 SGHRS and CDR2 YFSETQ. The V gene end was trimmed by 2 bases and the J gene end by 0 bases; junction bases not matched to a gene: 8. The CDR3 region is CASSFRQGDGSGNTIYF. CDR3 sequence (DNA): TGCGCCAGCAGCTTCCGACAGGGAGACGGCTCTGGAAACACCATATATTTT.

V is TRBV28 and J is TRBJ2-7; D gene ambiguous. The ends were cut back, 2 bases at V and 1 base at J, with 21 bases in the middle. Germline assignment: CDR1 MDHEN and CDR2 SYDVKM. This CDR3 is built from 18 residues. This CDR3 reads CASSLEGTGFRDSYEQYF. For the CDR3, the DNA is TGTGCCAGCAGTTTAGAAGGAACGGGCTTCCGTGATTCCTACGAGCAGTACTTC.

The chain uses TRBV10-3 and TRBJ1-1; possible D gene TRBD1, 6 bases. This CDR3 is 13 amino acids long. Germline V gene sequence: CDR1 ENHRY, CDR2 SYGVKD. Trimming pared 3 bases from V and 4 bases from J, leaving 9 bases between. Here the CDR3 reads CAISDPGATEAFF. CDR3 DNA: TGTGCCATCAGTGACCCGGGGGCCACTGAAGCTTTCTTT.

The CDR3 protein is CASSSGTGNYGYTF. CDR3 DNA sequence: TGTGCCAGCAGCTCCGGGACGGGGAACTATGGCTACACCTTC. The chain joins TRBV11-2 to TRBJ1-2; tentative D call: TRBD1 (5 bases). This CDR3 region has 14 residues. V was cut by 4 bases and J by 2 bases, with 11 bases left in between. CDR1 SGHAT and CDR2 FQNNGV come from the germline V gene.

This chain uses TRBV2 with TRBJ1-2; no clear D gene. The CDR3 runs 13 residues. With 5 bases removed from V and 6 bases from J, the gap between germline ends came to 13 bases. Germline V CDR1 and CDR2: SNHLY, FYNNEI. CDR3 region: CASSRVERDGYTF. CDR3 nucleotide sequence: TGTGCCAGCAGTAGGGTAGAACGGGATGGCTACACCTTC.

V gene TRBV30 combines with J gene TRBJ2-2; 8 nucleotides agree with TRBD2. In germline, CDR1 is GTSNPN, CDR2 SVGIG (reference sequence). Trimming at V came to 0 bases and at J to 5 bases, leaving 23 bases not matched to a gene. CDR3 size: 21 residues. This CDR3 reads CAWSVPGIFSGGRLYTGELFF. The CDR3 DNA follows: TGTGCCTGGAGTGTACCGGGCATATTTAGTGGCGGGAGGCTCTATACCGGGGAGCTGTTTTTT. The whole variable domain, remainder taken from reference TRBV30 and TRBJ2-2, is SQTIHQWPATLVQPVGSPLSLECTVEGTSNPNLYWYRQAAGRGLQLLFYSVGIGQISSEVPQNLSASRPQDRQFILSSKKLLLSDSGFYLCAWSVPGIFSGGRLYTGELFFGEGSRLTVL.

This rearrangement joins TRBV27 to TRBJ1-6; D gene unclear. CDR3 length: 13 residues. Germline CDR1 is MNHEY and CDR2 is SMNVEV (reference sequence). V was pared by 6 bases and J by 5 bases, with 8 bases between. The DNA for the CDR3 is TGTGCCAGCAGACGGCTAGATAATTCACCCCTCCACTTT. This encodes CASRRLDNSPLHF.

The chain uses TRBV5-6 and TRBJ1-2; 11 bases are a match to TRBD1. Germline CDR1 and CDR2: SGHDT and YYEEEE. V lost 4 bases, J lost 5 bases, and 13 bases stayed unmatched. The CDR3 is made up of 17 amino acids. The CDR3 sequence: CASSPDGTGGNRYGYTF. CDR3 DNA sequence: TGTGCCAGCAGCCCGGACGGGACAGGGGGGAATCGGTATGGCTACACCTTC. The full variable domain, with the rest looked up from reference TRBV5-6 and TRBJ1-2, is DAGVTQSPTHLIKTRGQQVTLRCSPKSGHDTVSWYQQALGQGPQFIFQYYEEEERQRGNFPDRFSGHQFPNYSSELNVNALLLGDSALYLCASSPDGTGGNRYGYTFGSGTRLTVV.

The genes are TRBV27 and TRBJ1-2, with 7 bases fitting TRBD1. The CDR3 spans 16 residues. J lost 7 bases, V lost 1 base, and 12 bases had no gene match. Germline V gene sequence: CDR1 MNHEY, CDR2 SMNVEV (reference sequence). The CDR3 sequence: CASSLLGEDRLTGYTF. The CDR3 DNA is TGTGCCAGCAGTTTATTAGGCGAGGACAGGCTAACTGGCTACACCTTC.

This clone was recorded only once. The identical CDR3 is also encoded by other nucleotide sequences in the sample. The rearrangement links TRBV4-1 to TRBJ2-5; 7 bases match TRBD2. CDR1 and CDR2 (germline): MGHRA, YSYEKL. Trimming at V came to 3 bases and at J to 5 bases, leaving 3 bases not matched to a gene. The CDR3 extends over 13 amino acids. The CDR3 is CASSQRGWETQYF. CDR3 DNA: TGCGCCAGCAGCCAGCGGGGGTGGGAGACCCAGTACTTC.

The chain is built from TRBV9 and TRBJ2-6; D remains ambiguous. CDR1 SGDLS and CDR2 YYNGEE come from the germline V gene. This CDR3 region has 16 residues. Trimming left V 0 bases short and J 0 bases short, with 7 bases between. This CDR3 is CASSVDENSGANVLTF. For the CDR3, the DNA is TGTGCCAGCAGCGTAGACGAGAACTCTGGGGCCAACGTCCTGACTTTC.